The T cell receptor beta chain under discussion was sequenced for a study of blood T cell repertoires in COVID-19. Study-wide background: Researchers got acute and convalescent COVID-19 samples from the United States, Italy and Spain. The cDNA or gDNA used as material had been derived from T cells, B-cell-depleted T cells, or PBMCs.

Authors' processing steps: Amplification of reference gene primers was used by the study to estimate nucleated cell counts. TCRdb keeps only in-frame clones here, not all; method: immunoSEQ multiplex PCR. Clonal size and the V and J genes are those of that table, whereas D and trimming came from the DNA. The sample has roughly 100,000 clones, around 90% seen once. Germline loops: CDR1 SGHVS, CDR2 FNYEAQ. This CDR3 has 13 residues. The V end lost 1 base, the J end lost 6 bases, and 10 bases lay between the germline ends. The rearrangement joins TRBV7-6 to TRBJ2-7; maybe TRBD1 (6 bases). Material: peripheral blood. This sequence was found in a man aged 50 or older in a cohort sampled during active COVID-19. Written as DNA, the CDR3 is TGTGCCAGCAGCTTAGACAGGGCATCCGAGCAGTACTTC. Its protein is CASSLDRASEQYF. The full variable domain, with the rest looked up from reference TRBV7-6 and TRBJ2-7, is GAGVSQSPRYKVTKRGQDVALRCDPISGHVSLYWYRQALGQGPEFLTYFNYEAQQDKSGLPNDRFSAERPEGSISTLTIQRTEQRDSAMYRCASSLDRASEQYFGPGTRLTVT.